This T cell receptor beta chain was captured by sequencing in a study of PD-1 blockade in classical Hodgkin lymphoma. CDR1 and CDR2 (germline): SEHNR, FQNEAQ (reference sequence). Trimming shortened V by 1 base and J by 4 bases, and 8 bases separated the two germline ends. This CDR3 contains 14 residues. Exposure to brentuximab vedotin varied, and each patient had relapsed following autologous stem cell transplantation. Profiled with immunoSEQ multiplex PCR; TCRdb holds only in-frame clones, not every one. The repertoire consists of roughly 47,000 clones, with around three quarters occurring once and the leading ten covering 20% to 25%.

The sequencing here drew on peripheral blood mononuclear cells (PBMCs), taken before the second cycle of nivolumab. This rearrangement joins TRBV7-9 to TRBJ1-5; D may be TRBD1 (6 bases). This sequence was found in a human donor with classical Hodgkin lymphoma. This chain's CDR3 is CASSLVRGNQPQHF. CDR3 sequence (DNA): TGTGCCAGCAGCTTAGTAAGGGGGAATCAGCCCCAGCATTTT.